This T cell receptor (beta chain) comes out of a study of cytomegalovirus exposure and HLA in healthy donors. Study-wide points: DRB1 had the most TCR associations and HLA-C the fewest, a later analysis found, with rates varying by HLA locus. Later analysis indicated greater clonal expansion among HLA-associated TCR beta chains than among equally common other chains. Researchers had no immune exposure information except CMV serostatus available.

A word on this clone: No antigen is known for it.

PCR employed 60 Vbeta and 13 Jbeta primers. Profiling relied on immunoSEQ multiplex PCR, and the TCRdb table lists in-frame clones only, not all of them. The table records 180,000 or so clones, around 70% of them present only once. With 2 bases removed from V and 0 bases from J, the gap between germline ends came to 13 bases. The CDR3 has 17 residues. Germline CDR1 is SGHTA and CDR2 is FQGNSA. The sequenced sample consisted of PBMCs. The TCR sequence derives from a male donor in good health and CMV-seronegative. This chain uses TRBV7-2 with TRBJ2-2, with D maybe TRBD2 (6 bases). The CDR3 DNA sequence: TGTGCCAGCAGCTTACGTCGGGAGTCGGCGAACACCGGGGAGCTGTTTTTT. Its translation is CASSLRRESANTGELFF. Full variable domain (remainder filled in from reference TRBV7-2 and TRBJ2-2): GAGVSQSPSNKVTEKGKDVELRCDPISGHTALYWYRQSLGQGLEFLIYFQGNSAPDKSGLPSDRFSAERTGGSVSTLTIQRTQQEDSAVYLCASSLRRESANTGELFFGEGSRLTVL.